The clone carrying this TCR beta chain was observed a few times. Its cognate antigen is unknown. TCRdb redid the calling of the RT-PCR reads with MiXCR, one entry per CDR3 protein. This sample yields about 650,000 distinct CDR3 sequences, of which about 14% are seen a single time; 7.5% to 9% belongs to the top ten. With 1 base clipped from V and 0 bases from J, the junction kept 2 bases outside the gene matches. The CDR3 length is 16 residues. The sample is drawn from a study of response to subunit inactivated influenza vaccine. General study points: Seasonal influenza vaccination, on each occasion, was suggested by the authors to recruit few new T cells.

The rearrangement links TRBV12-3 or TRBV12-4 to TRBJ2-1, with 8 bases aligning to TRBD2. The receptor was derived from a man aged 50 to 59 who received an inactivated influenza vaccine. Sequences were derived from PBMCs from blood, sampled approximately 15 days before vaccination. CDR3 protein: CASSLGSGNSYNEQFF. For the CDR3, the DNA is TGTGCCAGCAGTTTAGGTAGCGGGAACTCCTACAATGAGCAGTTCTTC.